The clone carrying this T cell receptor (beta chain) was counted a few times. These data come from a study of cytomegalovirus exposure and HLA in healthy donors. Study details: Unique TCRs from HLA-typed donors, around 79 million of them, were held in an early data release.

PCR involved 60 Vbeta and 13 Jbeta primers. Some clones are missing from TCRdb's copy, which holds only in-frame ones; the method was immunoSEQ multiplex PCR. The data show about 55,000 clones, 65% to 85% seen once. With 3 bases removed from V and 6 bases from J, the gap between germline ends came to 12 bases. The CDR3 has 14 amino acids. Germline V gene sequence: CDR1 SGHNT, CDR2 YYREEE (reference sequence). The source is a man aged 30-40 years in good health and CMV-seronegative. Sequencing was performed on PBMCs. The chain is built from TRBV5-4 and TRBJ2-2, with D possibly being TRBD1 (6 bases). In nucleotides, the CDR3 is TGTGCCAGCAGCTCCCTTCGACAGGCCGGGGAGCTGTTTTTT. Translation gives CASSSLRQAGELFF.